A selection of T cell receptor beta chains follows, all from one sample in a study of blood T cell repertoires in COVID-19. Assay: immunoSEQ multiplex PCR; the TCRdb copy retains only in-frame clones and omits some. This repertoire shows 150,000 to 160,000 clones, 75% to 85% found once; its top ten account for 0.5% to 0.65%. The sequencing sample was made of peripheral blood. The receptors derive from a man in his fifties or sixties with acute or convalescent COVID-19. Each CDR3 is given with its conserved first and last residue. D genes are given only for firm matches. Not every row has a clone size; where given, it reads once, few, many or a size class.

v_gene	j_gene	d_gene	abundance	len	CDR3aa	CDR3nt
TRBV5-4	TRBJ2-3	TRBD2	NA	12	CASGHSGNTQYF	TGTGCCAGCGGGCATAGCGGGAACACGCAGTATTTT
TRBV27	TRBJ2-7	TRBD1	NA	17	CASSPNPSGTGPYEQYF	TGTGCCAGCAGTCCCAACCCCTCCGGGACAGGACCCTACGAGCAGTACTTC
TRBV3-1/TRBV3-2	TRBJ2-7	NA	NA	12	CASEARAYEQYF	TGTGCCAGCGAGGCCCGAGCCTACGAGCAGTACTTC
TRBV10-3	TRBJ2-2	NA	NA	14	CATQGHPNTGELFF	TGTGCCACCCAGGGACATCCGAACACCGGGGAGCTGTTTTTT
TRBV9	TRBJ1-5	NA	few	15	CASSPSGKSNQPQHF	TGTGCCAGCAGCCCATCGGGGAAATCTAATCAGCCCCAGCATTTT
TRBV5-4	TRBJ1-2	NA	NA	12	CASSSQGDGYTF	TGTGCCAGCAGCTCACAGGGAGATGGCTACACCTTC
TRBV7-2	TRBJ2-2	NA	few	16	CASSQRGRGSAGELFF	TGTGCCAGCAGCCAAAGGGGTAGGGGGAGTGCCGGGGAGCTGTTTTTT
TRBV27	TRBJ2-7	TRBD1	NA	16	CASSFRRDSLGYEQYF	TGTGCCAGCAGTTTCCGCCGGGACAGCCTGGGCTACGAGCAGTACTTC
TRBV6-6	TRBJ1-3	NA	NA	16	CASSYSRGTAGNTIYF	TGTGCCAGCAGTTACTCTCGTGGAACAGCAGGAAACACCATATATTTT
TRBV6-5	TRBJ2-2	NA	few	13	CASRAENTGELFF	TGTGCCAGCAGAGCGGAAAACACCGGGGAGCTGTTTTTT
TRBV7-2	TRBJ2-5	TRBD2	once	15	CASSRAAGARETQYF	TGTGCCAGCAGCCGGGCAGCGGGGGCGAGAGAGACCCAGTACTTC
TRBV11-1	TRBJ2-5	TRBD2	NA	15	CASSSLTSPQETQYF	TGTGCCAGCAGCTCTTTGACTAGCCCTCAAGAGACCCAGTACTTC
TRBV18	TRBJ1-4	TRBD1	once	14	CASSPAGQNEKLFF	TGTGCCAGCTCACCGGCGGGACAGAATGAAAAACTGTTTTTT
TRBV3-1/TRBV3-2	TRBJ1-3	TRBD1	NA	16	CASSQARTGGADTIYF	TGTGCCAGCAGCCAAGCCCGGACAGGGGGCGCGGACACCATATATTTT
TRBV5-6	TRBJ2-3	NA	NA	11	CASSRVGTQYF	TGTGCCAGCAGCCGCGTCGGTACGCAGTATTTT
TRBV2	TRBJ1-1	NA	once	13	CASKGGGDTEAFF	TGTGCCAGCAAGGGCGGGGGGGACACTGAAGCTTTCTTT
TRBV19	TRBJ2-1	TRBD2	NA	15	CASSTAGGHYDEQFF	TGTGCCAGTAGTACCGCGGGGGGGCACTACGATGAGCAGTTCTTC
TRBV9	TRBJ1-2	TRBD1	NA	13	CASSRQGNYGYTF	TGTGCCAGCAGTCGACAGGGTAACTATGGCTACACCTTC
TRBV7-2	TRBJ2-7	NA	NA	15	CASSAEHRVPYEQYF	TGTGCCAGCAGCGCCGAGCACAGGGTGCCCTACGAGCAGTACTTC
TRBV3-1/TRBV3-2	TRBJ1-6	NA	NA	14	CASSQASRNSPLHF	TGTGCCAGCAGCCAAGCGTCGAGGAATTCACCCCTCCACTTT
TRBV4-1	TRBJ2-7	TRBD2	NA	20	CASSQDGPPFVRGGIYEQYF	TGCGCCAGCAGCCAAGATGGCCCGCCCTTTGTACGGGGGGGAATCTACGAGCAGTACTTC
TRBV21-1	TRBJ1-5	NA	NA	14	CASQRFYSNQPQHF	TGTGCCAGCCAGCGGTTTTATAGCAATCAGCCCCAGCATTTT
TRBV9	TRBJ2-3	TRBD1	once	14	CASSSWDRSDTQYF	TGTGCCAGCAGCTCTTGGGACAGGTCTGATACGCAGTATTTT
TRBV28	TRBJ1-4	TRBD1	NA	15	CASSLLGQGEEKLFF	TGTGCCAGCAGTTTATTGGGGCAGGGGGAAGAAAAACTGTTTTTT
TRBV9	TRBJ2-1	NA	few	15	CASSVRQSSYNEQFF	TGTGCCAGCAGCGTAAGACAGAGCTCCTACAATGAGCAGTTCTTC
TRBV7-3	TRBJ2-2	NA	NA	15	CASSPSGKNTGELFF	TGTGCCAGCAGCCCGTCGGGTAAAAACACCGGGGAGCTGTTTTTT
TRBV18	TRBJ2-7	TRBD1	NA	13	CASSPGQVNEQYF	TGTGCCAGCTCACCGGGACAGGTCAACGAGCAGTACTTC